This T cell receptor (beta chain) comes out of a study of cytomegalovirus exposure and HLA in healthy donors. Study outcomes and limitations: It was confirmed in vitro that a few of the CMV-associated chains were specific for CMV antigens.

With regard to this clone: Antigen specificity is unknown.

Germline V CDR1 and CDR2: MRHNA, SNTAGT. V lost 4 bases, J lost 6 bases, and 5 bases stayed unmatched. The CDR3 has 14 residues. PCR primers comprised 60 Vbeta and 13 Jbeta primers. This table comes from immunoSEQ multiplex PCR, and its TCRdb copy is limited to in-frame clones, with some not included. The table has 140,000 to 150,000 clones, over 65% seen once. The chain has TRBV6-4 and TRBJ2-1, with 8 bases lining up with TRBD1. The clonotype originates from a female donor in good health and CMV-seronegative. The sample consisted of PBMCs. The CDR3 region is CASSGTGISNEQFF. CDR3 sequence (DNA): TGTGCCAGCAGTGGGACAGGGATTTCCAATGAGCAGTTCTTC.